One and the same sample provided the 21 T cell receptor beta chains below, sequenced in a study of blood T cell repertoires in COVID-19. TCRdb keeps only in-frame clones here, not all; method: immunoSEQ multiplex PCR. The table records about 90,000 clones, 85% to 95% of them present only once. The sequenced sample was peripheral blood. These receptors were taken from a woman aged 60 to 75 with active COVID-19.

The chain uses TRBV11-2 and TRBJ1-1; 7 bases fit TRBD1. Germline values: CDR1 SGHAT, CDR2 FQNNGV. The junction had 3 bases not matched to a gene; V was cut back by 3 bases and J by 2 bases. The CDR3 loop spans 14 amino acids. CDR3 sequence reads: CASSFGQANTEAFF. The DNA for the CDR3 is TGTGCCAGCAGCTTTGGACAGGCTAACACTGAAGCTTTCTTT. The full variable domain, in which reference TRBV11-2 and TRBJ1-1 provide the parts outside the CDR3, is EAGVAQSPRYKIIEKRQSVAFWCNPISGHATLYWYQQILGQGPKLLIQFQNNGVVDDSQLPKDRFSAERLKGVDSTLKIQPAKLEDSAVYLCASSFGQANTEAFFGQGTRLTVV.

J is TRBJ2-1 and V is TRBV7-2, with 13 nucleotides matching TRBD2. The CDR3 totals 18 residues. J gave up 6 bases and V 0 bases, and 8 bases lay outside the gene matches. CDR1 is SGHTA, CDR2 FQGNSA, per germline. The CDR3 DNA reads TGTGCCAGCAGCTTAGCCGGGGGACTAGCGGGAACTAGCAATGAGCAGTTCTTC. Translation: CASSLAGGLAGTSNEQFF. The full variable domain, rest sourced from reference TRBV7-2 and TRBJ2-1, is GAGVSQSPSNKVTEKGKDVELRCDPISGHTALYWYRQSLGQGLEFLIYFQGNSAPDKSGLPSDRFSAERTGGSVSTLTIQRTQQEDSAVYLCASSLAGGLAGTSNEQFFGPGTRLTVL.

The chain carries TRBV28 and TRBJ1-2; D unclear. The CDR3 consists of 12 residues. V lost 6 bases, J lost 4 bases, and 9 bases lay in between. Germline loops: CDR1 MDHEN, CDR2 SYDVKM. CDR3 sequence: CASSPRGYGYTF. The DNA for the CDR3 is TGTGCCAGCAGCCCGAGAGGCTATGGCTACACCTTC.

CDR3 DNA sequence: TGTGCCAGCAGCCCCGGACAGGGGTTATCCGTTGGGCAGTTCTTC. Encoded protein: CASSPGQGLSVGQFF. The chain recombines TRBV7-9 with TRBJ2-1; 9 bases are shared with TRBD1. CDR1 SEHNR and CDR2 FQNEAQ come from the germline V gene (reference sequence). The length of the CDR3 is 15 residues. The trim removed 5 bases at V and 12 bases at J, leaving 14 bases unmatched.

This clone occurred once. In nucleotides, the CDR3 is TGCGCCAGCAGCTTGGGGGGACAGGGCCGCACAGATACGCAGTATTTT. Its translation: CASSLGGQGRTDTQYF. The chain has TRBV5-1 and TRBJ2-3; 9 bases are shared with TRBD1. After removal of 0 bases from V and 1 base from J, the junction contained 3 bases not matched to a gene. Germline V gene data show CDR1 as SGHRS and CDR2 as YFSETQ. The CDR3 has 16 amino acids.

CDR3 sequence: CASSQCLAGALNEQFF. In nucleotides, the CDR3 is TGTGCCAGCAGCCAATGCTTGGCGGGAGCTTTGAATGAGCAGTTCTTC. The chain has TRBV28 and TRBJ2-1, with 7 bases identical to TRBD2. Trimming at V came to 6 bases and at J to 7 bases, leaving 15 bases not matched to a gene. Germline values: CDR1 MDHEN, CDR2 SYDVKM. The CDR3 is 16 amino acids.

The CDR3 region is CASSLDRASSNQPQHF. The CDR3 DNA reads TGTGCCAGCAGCTTGGACAGGGCTAGTAGCAATCAGCCCCAGCATTTT. This chain uses TRBV5-6 with TRBJ1-5, with D perhaps TRBD1 (6 bases). V was shortened by 0 bases and J by 0 bases, with 10 bases between the two germline ends. This CDR3 has 16 residues. Germline values: CDR1 SGHDT, CDR2 YYEEEE. Full variable domain (outside the CDR3, taken from reference TRBV5-6 and TRBJ1-5): DAGVTQSPTHLIKTRGQQVTLRCSPKSGHDTVSWYQQALGQGPQFIFQYYEEEERQRGNFPDRFSGHQFPNYSSELNVNALLLGDSALYLCASSLDRASSNQPQHFGDGTRLSIL.

This clone was recorded a few times. The chain couples TRBV7-2 to TRBJ2-3; 7 nucleotides agree with TRBD2. Losses at the gene ends were 1 base for V and 0 bases for J; bases not matched to a gene: 10. The germline CDR1 and CDR2 sequences are SGHTA and FQGNSA. The length of the CDR3 is 18 residues. CDR3 bases: TGTGCCAGCAGCTTAGGAGGGGAGGGGAGGAGGAGCACAGATACGCAGTATTTT. Translation gives CASSLGGEGRRSTDTQYF.

In its sample, this clone was seen a few times. The chain carries TRBV2 and TRBJ2-1; 8 nucleotides align to TRBD1. J gave up 10 bases and V 6 bases, and 5 bases lay outside the gene matches. The CDR3 runs to 12 residues. Germline loops: CDR1 SNHLY, CDR2 FYNNEI. In DNA, the CDR3 is TGTGCCAGCAGGGACAGGGCATGGGAGCAGTTCTTC. Translated, it gives CASRDRAWEQFF.

V is TRBV19 and J is TRBJ2-3; D not certain. Deletions cut 3 bases from V and 6 bases from J, with 4 bases between. The CDR3 covers 11 residues. Per germline, CDR1 LNHDA and CDR2 SQIVND (reference sequence). The CDR3 DNA follows: TGTGCCAGTAGTATCAGTGATACGCAGTATTTT. Translation: CASSISDTQYF.

The CDR3 coding sequence is TGTGCCAGCAGGGACAGCAATAATGAAAAACTGTTTTTT. Translating it yields CASRDSNNEKLFF. The chain combines TRBV12-3 or TRBV12-4 with TRBJ1-4, with D tentatively TRBD1 (6 bases). Trimming removed 6 bases from V and 4 bases from J, with 9 bases in between. The CDR3 extends over 13 amino acids.

The V gene is TRBV7-9, the J gene TRBJ2-7; TRBD1 matches 7 bases. With 3 bases clipped from V and 2 bases from J, the junction kept 4 bases outside the gene matches. The CDR3 is 14 amino acids. The germline V gene has CDR1 SEHNR and CDR2 FQNEAQ (reference sequence). CDR3: CASSLDRSAYEQYF. The CDR3 bases are TGTGCCAGCAGCTTGGACAGGAGCGCCTACGAGCAGTACTTC.

The genes are TRBV29-1 and TRBJ1-1; D remains unclear. This CDR3 is 13 amino acids long. The germline CDR1 and CDR2 sequences are SQVTM and ANQGSEA. Trimming cost V 5 bases and J 3 bases, with 13 bases left between them. The CDR3 DNA sequence: TGCAGCGTTTCGGACTTGAGGCACACTGAAGCTTTCTTT. Translation: CSVSDLRHTEAFF. The complete variable domain, with remaining parts taken from reference TRBV29-1 and TRBJ1-1, reads SAVISQKPSRDICQRGTSLTIQCQVDSQVTMMFWYRQQPGQSLTLIATANQGSEATYESGFVIDKFPISRPNLTFSTLTVSNMSPEDSSIYLCSVSDLRHTEAFFGQGTRLTVV.

The chain links TRBV21-1 to TRBJ2-1; the table's D gene call, TRBD1, was not cross checked with the DNA. TRBV21-1 is a pseudogene segment. CDR3 length: 17 amino acids. The CDR3 loop reads CASSKYEGGGSFYEQFF. CDR3 nucleotide sequence: TGTGCCAGCAGCAAATATGAAGGAGGGGGCTCATTCTATGAGCAGTTCTTC.

V usage is TRBV7-9 and J usage is TRBJ2-1, with D perhaps matching TRBD2 (6 bases). Germline V gives CDR1 SEHNR, CDR2 FQNEAQ (reference sequence). Trimming removed 5 bases at V and 10 bases at J, with 18 bases between. CDR3 length: 14 amino acids. The chain's CDR3 is CASSETTNAGEQFF. The CDR3 DNA is TGTGCCAGCAGCGAAACGACCAACGCGGGGGAGCAGTTCTTC. Drawing the rest from reference TRBV7-9 and TRBJ2-1, the complete variable domain is DTGVSQNPRHKITKRGQNVTFRCDPISEHNRLYWYRQTLGQGPEFLTYFQNEAQLEKSRLLSDRFSAERPKGSFSTLEIQRTEQGDSAMYLCASSETTNAGEQFFGPGTRLTVL.

The chain couples TRBV5-5 to TRBJ1-4; 7 nucleotides match TRBD1. In germline, CDR1 is SGHKS, CDR2 YYEKEE (reference sequence). The CDR3 contains 16 residues. The ends lost 4 bases at V and 7 bases at J; junction bases unmatched: 13. The DNA of the CDR3 is TGTGCCAGCAGCCTCCGGACAGGTCAGATTCGTGAAAAACTGTTTTTT. It translates to CASSLRTGQIREKLFF.

The chain has TRBV4-1 and TRBJ1-6; the match to TRBD1 covers 8 bases. The CDR3 is 15 amino acids. After removal of 4 bases from V and 5 bases from J, the junction contained 4 bases not matched to a gene. CDR1 and CDR2 from the germline V gene are MGHRA and YSYEKL. The CDR3 DNA follows: TGCGCCAGCAGCCTCTTGGACAGGGATAATTCACCCCTCCACTTT. It encodes CASSLLDRDNSPLHF.

Only a few counts were recorded for this clone. The V gene is TRBV7-3, the J gene TRBJ1-1, with D maybe TRBD1 (5 bases). V was shortened by 2 bases and J by 6 bases, with 10 bases between the two germline ends. The CDR3 has 13 residues. The germline V gene has CDR1 SGHTA and CDR2 FQGTGA. The CDR3: CASSLGGVSEAFF. The CDR3 bases are TGTGCCAGCAGCTTAGGAGGGGTGTCTGAAGCTTTCTTT. Full variable domain (outside the CDR3, taken from reference TRBV7-3 and TRBJ1-1): GAGVSQTPSNKVTEKGKYVELRCDPISGHTALYWYRQSLGQGPEFLIYFQGTGAADDSGLPNDRFFAVRPEGSVSTLKIQRTERGDSAVYLCASSLGGVSEAFFGQGTRLTVV.

J is TRBJ2-7 and V is TRBV28, with 8 nucleotides matching TRBD2. The germline CDR1 and CDR2 sequences are MDHEN and SYDVKM. V gave up 5 bases and J gave up 3 bases; unmatched junction bases: 9. CDR3 size: 15 residues. CDR3 amino acids: CASSIRAGVYYEQYF. CDR3 bases: TGTGCCAGCAGTATCCGAGCGGGAGTCTACTACGAGCAGTACTTC.

J is TRBJ1-2 and V is TRBV5-6; TRBD1 matches 8 bases. The germline gives CDR1 SGHDT, CDR2 YYEEEE. With 3 bases clipped from V and 3 bases from J, the junction kept 7 bases outside the gene matches. The CDR3 spans 15 residues. CDR3 sequence: CASSSGQVIDYGYTF. CDR3 coding DNA: TGTGCCAGCAGCTCGGGACAGGTGATTGACTATGGCTACACCTTC.

This sequence joins TRBV28 and TRBJ1-1; 8 bases map to TRBD1. V trimming: 6 bases; J trimming: 0 bases; junction bases outside the gene matches: 3. CDR1 MDHEN and CDR2 SYDVKM come from the germline V gene. The CDR3 has 14 residues. The CDR3 DNA reads as TGTGCCAGCAGGAGACAGGGGATGAACACTGAAGCTTTCTTT. Translating gives CASRRQGMNTEAFF.